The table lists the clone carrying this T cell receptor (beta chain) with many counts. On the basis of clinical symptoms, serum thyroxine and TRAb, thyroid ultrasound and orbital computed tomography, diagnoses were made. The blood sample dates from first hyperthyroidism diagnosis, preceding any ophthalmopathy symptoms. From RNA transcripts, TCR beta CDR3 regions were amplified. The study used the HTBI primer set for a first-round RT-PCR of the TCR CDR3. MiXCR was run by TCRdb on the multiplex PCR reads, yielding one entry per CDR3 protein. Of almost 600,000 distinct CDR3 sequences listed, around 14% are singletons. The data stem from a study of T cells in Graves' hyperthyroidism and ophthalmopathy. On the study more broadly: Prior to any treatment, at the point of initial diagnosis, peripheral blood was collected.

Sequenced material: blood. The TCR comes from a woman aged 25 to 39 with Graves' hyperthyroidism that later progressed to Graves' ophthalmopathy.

The CDR3 loop is CASRPGRFTSMNTEAFF. CDR3 bases: TGTGCCAGCAGACCGGGACGTTTTACCAGCATGAACACTGAAGCTTTCTTT. V and J are TRBV12-3 or TRBV12-4 and TRBJ1-1, with TRBD1 as a possible D gene (5 bases). Trimming stripped 6 bases from V and 0 bases from J, with 20 bases between. The CDR3 covers 17 residues.